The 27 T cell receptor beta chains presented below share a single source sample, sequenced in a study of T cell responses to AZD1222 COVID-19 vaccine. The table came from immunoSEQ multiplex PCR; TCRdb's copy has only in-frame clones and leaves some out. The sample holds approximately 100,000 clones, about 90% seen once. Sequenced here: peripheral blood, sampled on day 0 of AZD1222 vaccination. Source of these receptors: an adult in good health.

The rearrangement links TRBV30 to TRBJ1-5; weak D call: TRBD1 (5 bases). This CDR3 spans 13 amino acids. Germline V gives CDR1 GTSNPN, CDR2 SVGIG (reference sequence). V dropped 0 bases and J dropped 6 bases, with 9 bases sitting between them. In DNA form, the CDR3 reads TGTGCCTGGAGTGTTGGGGGAGGTCAGCCCCAGCATTTT. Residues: CAWSVGGGQPQHF. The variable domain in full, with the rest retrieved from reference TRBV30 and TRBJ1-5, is SQTIHQWPATLVQPVGSPLSLECTVEGTSNPNLYWYRQAAGRGLQLLFYSVGIGQISSEVPQNLSASRPQDRQFILSSKKLLLSDSGFYLCAWSVGGGQPQHFGDGTRLSIL.

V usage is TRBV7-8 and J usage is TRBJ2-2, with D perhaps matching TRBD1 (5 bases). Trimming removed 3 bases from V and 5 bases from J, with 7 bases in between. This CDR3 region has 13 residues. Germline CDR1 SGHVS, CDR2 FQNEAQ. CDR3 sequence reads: CASSFRQTGELFF. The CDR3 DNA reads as TGTGCCAGCAGCTTTAGACAGACCGGGGAGCTGTTTTTT.

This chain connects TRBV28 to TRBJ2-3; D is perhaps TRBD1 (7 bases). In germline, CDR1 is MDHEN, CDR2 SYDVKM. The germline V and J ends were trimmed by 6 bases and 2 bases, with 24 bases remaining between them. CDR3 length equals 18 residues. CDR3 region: CASRGGLGQGGITDTQYF. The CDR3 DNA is TGTGCCAGCAGAGGGGGCCTTGGGCAGGGCGGGATCACAGATACGCAGTATTTT.

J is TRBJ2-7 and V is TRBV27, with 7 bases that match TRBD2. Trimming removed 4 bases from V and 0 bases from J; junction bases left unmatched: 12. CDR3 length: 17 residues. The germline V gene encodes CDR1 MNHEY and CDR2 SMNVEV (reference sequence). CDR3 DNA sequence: TGTGCCAGCAGTTCGAGCCGGGGAGCGGGGAACTCCTACGAGCAGTACTTC. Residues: CASSSSRGAGNSYEQYF.

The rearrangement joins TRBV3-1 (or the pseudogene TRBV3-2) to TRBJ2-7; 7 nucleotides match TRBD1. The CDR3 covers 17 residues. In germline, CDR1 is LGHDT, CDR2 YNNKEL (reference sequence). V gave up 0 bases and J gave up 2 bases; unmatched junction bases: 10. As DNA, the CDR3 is TGTGCCAGCAGCCAAGATGATCCCGGGACAGCCCCCTACGAGCAGTACTTC. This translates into CASSQDDPGTAPYEQYF.

In DNA form, the CDR3 reads TGTGCCAGCTCACCACTGGCTAGCGGGAGCACAGATACGCAGTATTTT. Protein product: CASSPLASGSTDTQYF. The chain joins TRBV18 to TRBJ2-3, with 8 bases fitting TRBD2. V lost 1 base and J lost 0; bases outside the gene matches: 3. The V gene's germline CDR1 is KGHSH and CDR2 LQKENI. The CDR3 has 16 residues.

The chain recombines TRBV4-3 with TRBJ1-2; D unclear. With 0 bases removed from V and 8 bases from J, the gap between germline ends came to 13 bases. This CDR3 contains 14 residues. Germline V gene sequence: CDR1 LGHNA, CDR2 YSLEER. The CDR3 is CASSQDLSGWGYTF. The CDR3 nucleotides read TGCGCCAGCAGCCAAGATCTATCGGGCTGGGGCTACACCTTC.

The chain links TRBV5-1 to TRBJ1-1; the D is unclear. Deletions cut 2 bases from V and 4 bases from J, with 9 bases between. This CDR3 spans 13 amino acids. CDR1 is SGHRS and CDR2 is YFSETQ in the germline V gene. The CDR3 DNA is TGCGCCAGCAGCTTTGAAGGGAGCACTGAAGCTTTCTTT. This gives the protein CASSFEGSTEAFF. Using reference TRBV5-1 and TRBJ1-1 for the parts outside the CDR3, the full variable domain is KAGVTQTPRYLIKTRGQQVTLSCSPISGHRSVSWYQQTPGQGLQFLFEYFSETQRNKGNFPGRFSGRQFSNSRSEMNVSTLELGDSALYLCASSFEGSTEAFFGQGTRLTVV.

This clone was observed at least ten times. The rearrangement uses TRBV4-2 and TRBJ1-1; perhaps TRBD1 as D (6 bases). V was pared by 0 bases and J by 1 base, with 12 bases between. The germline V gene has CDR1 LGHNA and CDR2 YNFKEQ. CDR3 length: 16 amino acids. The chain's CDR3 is CASSQDLQGRNTEAFF. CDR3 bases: TGTGCCAGCAGCCAAGACTTACAGGGAAGGAACACTGAAGCTTTCTTT.

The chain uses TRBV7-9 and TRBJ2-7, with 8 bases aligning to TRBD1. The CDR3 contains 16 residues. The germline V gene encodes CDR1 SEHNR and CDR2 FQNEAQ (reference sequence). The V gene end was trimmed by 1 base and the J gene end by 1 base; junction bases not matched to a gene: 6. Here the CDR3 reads CASSLGQGRRSYEQYF. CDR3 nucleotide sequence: TGTGCCAGCAGCTTAGGACAGGGGCGAAGGTCCTACGAGCAGTACTTC.

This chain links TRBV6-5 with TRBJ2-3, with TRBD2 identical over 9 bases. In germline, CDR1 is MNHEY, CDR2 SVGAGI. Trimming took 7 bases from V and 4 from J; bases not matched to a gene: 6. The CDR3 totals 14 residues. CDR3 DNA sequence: TGTGCCAGCACTGGAAGCGGGGGGTCAGATACGCAGTATTTT. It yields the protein CASTGSGGSDTQYF.

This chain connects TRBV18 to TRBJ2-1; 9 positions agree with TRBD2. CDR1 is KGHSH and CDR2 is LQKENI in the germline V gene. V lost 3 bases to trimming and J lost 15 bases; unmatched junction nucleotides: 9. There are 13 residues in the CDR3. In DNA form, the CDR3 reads TGTGCCAGCTCACCGGGACTAGGACTAGCGCCGTTCTTC. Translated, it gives CASSPGLGLAPFF. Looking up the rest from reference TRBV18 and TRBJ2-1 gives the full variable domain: NAGVMQNPRHLVRRRGQEARLRCSPMKGHSHVYWYRQLPEEGLKFMVYLQKENIIDESGMPKERFSAEFPKEGPSILRIQQVVRGDSAAYFCASSPGLGLAPFFGPGTRLTVL.

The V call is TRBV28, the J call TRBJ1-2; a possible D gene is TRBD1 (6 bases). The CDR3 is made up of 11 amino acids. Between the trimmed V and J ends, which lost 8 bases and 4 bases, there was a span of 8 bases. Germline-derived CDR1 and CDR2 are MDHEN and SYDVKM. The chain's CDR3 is CASRQAYGYTF. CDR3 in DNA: TGTGCCAGCCGACAGGCCTATGGCTACACCTTC.

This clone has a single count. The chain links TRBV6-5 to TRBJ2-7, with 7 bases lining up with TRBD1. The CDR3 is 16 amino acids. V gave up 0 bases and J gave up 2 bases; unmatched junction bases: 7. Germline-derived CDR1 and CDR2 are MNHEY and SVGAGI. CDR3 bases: TGTGCCAGCAGTTACTCGAGGGACAGTCAGACCTACGAGCAGTACTTC. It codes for CASSYSRDSQTYEQYF.

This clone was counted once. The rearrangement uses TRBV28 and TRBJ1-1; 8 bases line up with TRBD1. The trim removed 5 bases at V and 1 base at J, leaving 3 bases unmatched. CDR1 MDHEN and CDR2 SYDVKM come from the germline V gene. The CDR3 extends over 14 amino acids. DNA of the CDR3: TGTGCCAGCAGTCAGGGGACAGGGAACACTGAAGCTTTCTTT. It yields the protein CASSQGTGNTEAFF.

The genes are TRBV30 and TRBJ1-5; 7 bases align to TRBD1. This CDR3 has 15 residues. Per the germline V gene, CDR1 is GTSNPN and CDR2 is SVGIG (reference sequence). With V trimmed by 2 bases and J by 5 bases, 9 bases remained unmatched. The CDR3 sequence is CAWSPIGTDYQPQHF. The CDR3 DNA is TGTGCCTGGAGTCCTATCGGGACAGACTATCAGCCCCAGCATTTT.

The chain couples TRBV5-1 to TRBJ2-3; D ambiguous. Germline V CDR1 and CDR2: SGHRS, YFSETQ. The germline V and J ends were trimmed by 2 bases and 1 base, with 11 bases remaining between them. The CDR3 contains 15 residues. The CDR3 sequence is CASSFRDRRTDTQYF. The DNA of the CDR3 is TGCGCCAGCAGCTTCAGAGACCGCCGCACAGATACGCAGTATTTT.

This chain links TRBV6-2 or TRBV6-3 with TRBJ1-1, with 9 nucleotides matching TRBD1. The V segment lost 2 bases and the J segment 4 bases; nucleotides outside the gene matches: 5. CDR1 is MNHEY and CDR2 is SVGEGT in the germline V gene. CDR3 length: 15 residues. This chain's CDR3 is CASSYLQGARTEAFF. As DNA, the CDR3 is TGTGCCAGCAGTTACCTACAGGGGGCGCGCACTGAAGCTTTCTTT.

CDR3 protein: CASSPRGPTKQYF. In nucleotides, the CDR3 is TGTGCCAGTAGTCCCAGGGGACCTACGAAGCAGTACTTC. The chain couples TRBV19 to TRBJ2-7; tentative D call: TRBD1 (6 bases). The CDR3 totals 13 residues. Germline V CDR1 and CDR2: LNHDA, SQIVND (reference sequence). Trimming took off 5 bases at V and 8 bases at J, with 16 bases between the two ends. Drawing the rest from reference TRBV19 and TRBJ2-7, the complete variable domain is DGGITQSPKYLFRKEGQNVTLSCEQNLNHDAMYWYRQDPGQGLRLIYYSQIVNDFQKGDIAEGYSVSREKKESFPLTVTSAQKNPTAFYLCASSPRGPTKQYFGPGTRLTVT.

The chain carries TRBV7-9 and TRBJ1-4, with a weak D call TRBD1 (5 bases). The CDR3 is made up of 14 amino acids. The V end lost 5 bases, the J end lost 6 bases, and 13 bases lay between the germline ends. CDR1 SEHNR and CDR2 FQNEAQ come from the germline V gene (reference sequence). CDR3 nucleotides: TGTGCCAGCAGCGAAGAGGGGACTTATGAAAAACTGTTTTTT. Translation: CASSEEGTYEKLFF.

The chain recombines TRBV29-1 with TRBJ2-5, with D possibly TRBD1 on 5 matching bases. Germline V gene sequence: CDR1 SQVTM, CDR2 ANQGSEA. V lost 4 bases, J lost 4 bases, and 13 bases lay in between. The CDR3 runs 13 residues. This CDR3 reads CSVVLGPGETQYF. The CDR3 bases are TGCAGCGTTGTGCTGGGGCCCGGAGAGACCCAGTACTTC.

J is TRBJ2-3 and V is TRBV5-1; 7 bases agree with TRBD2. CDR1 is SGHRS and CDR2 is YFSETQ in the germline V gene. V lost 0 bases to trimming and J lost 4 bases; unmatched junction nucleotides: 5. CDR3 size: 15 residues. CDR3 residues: CASSLGGGAADTQYF. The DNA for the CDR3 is TGCGCCAGCAGCTTGGGGGGAGGGGCAGCAGATACGCAGTATTTT. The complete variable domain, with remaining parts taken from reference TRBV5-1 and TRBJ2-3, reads KAGVTQTPRYLIKTRGQQVTLSCSPISGHRSVSWYQQTPGQGLQFLFEYFSETQRNKGNFPGRFSGRQFSNSRSEMNVSTLELGDSALYLCASSLGGGAADTQYFGPGTRLTVL.

CDR3: CASSLNRDGYTF. The CDR3 bases are TGTGCCAGCAGTTTAAACAGGGACGGCTACACCTTC. The genes are TRBV12-3 or TRBV12-4 and TRBJ1-2, with D tentatively TRBD1 (6 bases). Trimming cost V 2 bases and J 8 bases, with 9 bases left between them. CDR3 size: 12 residues.

The CDR3 loop is CASSLSPTTSTEAFF. CDR3 nucleotide sequence: TGTGCCAGCAGCCTCAGCCCTACTACCTCCACTGAAGCTTTCTTT. The chain carries TRBV5-6 and TRBJ1-1; D not resolved. Looked up from germline, CDR1 is SGHDT and CDR2 is YYEEEE. This CDR3 has 15 residues. Deletions cut 4 bases from V and 4 bases from J, with 17 bases between. Combining the CDR3 with reference TRBV5-6 and TRBJ1-1 gives the whole variable domain DAGVTQSPTHLIKTRGQQVTLRCSPKSGHDTVSWYQQALGQGPQFIFQYYEEEERQRGNFPDRFSGHQFPNYSSELNVNALLLGDSALYLCASSLSPTTSTEAFFGQGTRLTVV.

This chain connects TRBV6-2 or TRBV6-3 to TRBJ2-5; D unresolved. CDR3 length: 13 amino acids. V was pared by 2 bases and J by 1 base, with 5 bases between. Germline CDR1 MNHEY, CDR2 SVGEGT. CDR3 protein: CASSYVAQETQYF. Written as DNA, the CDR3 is TGTGCCAGCAGTTACGTGGCCCAAGAGACCCAGTACTTC.

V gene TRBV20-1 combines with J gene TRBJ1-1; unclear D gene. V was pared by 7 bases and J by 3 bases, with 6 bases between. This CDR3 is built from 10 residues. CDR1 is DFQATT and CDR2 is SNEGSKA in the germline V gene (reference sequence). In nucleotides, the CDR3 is TGCAGTGGAGCGGACACTGAAGCTTTCTTT. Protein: CSGADTEAFF.

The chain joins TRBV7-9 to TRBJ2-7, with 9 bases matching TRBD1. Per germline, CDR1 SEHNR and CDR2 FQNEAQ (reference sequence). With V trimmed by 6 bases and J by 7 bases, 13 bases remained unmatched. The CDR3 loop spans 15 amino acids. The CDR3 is CASSTGTGRYGEQYF. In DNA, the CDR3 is TGTGCCAGCAGTACCGGGACAGGGCGCTATGGGGAGCAGTACTTC.